These 26 T cell receptor beta chains were sequenced from one sample in a study of shared clonotypes between healthy human individuals. It was CD45RO-negative cells, positively selected for CCR7, that made up naive CD8 cells, with terminally differentiated effector memory CD45RA+ cells excluded. The repertoire was sequenced with immunoSEQ multiplex PCR; TCRdb's copy has only in-frame clones and lacks some. The sample has 630,000 or so clones; 95% to 98% are singletons. Sequencing input: naive CD8+ T cells sorted from blood. The receptors derive from a young man in good health.

The chain couples TRBV19 to TRBJ2-7; TRBD2 agrees at 11 bases. The ends lost 5 bases at V and 4 bases at J; junction bases unmatched: 7. From germline, CDR1 is LNHDA and CDR2 SQIVND (reference sequence). The CDR3 sequence is 15 residues long. CDR3: CASSPLAGGWYEQYF. DNA for the CDR3: TGTGCCAGTAGTCCTCTAGCGGGAGGTTGGTACGAGCAGTACTTC.

The gene calls are TRBV11-2 and TRBJ2-3; tentatively, D is TRBD1 or TRBD2 (6 bases each). Between the trimmed V and J ends, which lost 5 bases and 6 bases, there was a span of 21 bases. The length of the CDR3 is 16 residues. CDR1 and CDR2 from the germline V gene are SGHAT and FQNNGV. This chain's CDR3 is CASSPGAGTLWDTQYF. In DNA form, the CDR3 reads TGTGCCAGCAGCCCGGGGGCCGGGACCCTCTGGGATACGCAGTATTTT.

The chain recombines TRBV7-9 with TRBJ2-1; 10 bases match TRBD1. CDR1 SEHNR and CDR2 FQNEAQ come from the germline V gene (reference sequence). Trimming removed 10 bases from V and 8 bases from J; junction bases left unmatched: 14. CDR3 length: 15 residues. This chain's CDR3 is CAISPGTGVGYEQFF. CDR3 coding DNA: TGTGCCATTTCGCCGGGGACAGGGGTAGGCTATGAGCAGTTCTTC.

The chain combines TRBV27 with TRBJ2-3; TRBD2 matches at 14 bases. Per germline, CDR1 MNHEY and CDR2 SMNVEV (reference sequence). V lost 8 bases, J lost 2 bases, and 6 bases stayed unmatched. CDR3 size: 16 residues. CDR3 nucleotide sequence: TGTGCCAGCCGCCCGGGACTAGCGGGGGACACAGATACGCAGTATTTT. Translation gives CASRPGLAGDTDTQYF.

This chain joins TRBV7-9 and TRBJ2-2; no clear D. Per the germline V gene, CDR1 is SEHNR and CDR2 is FQNEAQ (reference sequence). CDR3 length: 14 amino acids. V was clipped by 1 base and J by 1 base, with 4 bases between them. CDR3 loop: CASSLELNTGELFF. For the CDR3, the DNA is TGTGCCAGCAGCTTAGAGTTGAACACCGGGGAGCTGTTTTTT.

The V call is TRBV5-5, the J call TRBJ2-7, with no clear D. The CDR3 runs to 12 residues. The V end lost 0 bases, the J end lost 3 bases, and 4 bases lay between the germline ends. Per the germline V gene, CDR1 is SGHKS and CDR2 is YYEKEE (reference sequence). In DNA form, the CDR3 reads TGTGCCAGCAGCTTGGTGGTCTACGAGCAGTACTTC. This gives the protein CASSLVVYEQYF.

V and J are TRBV9 and TRBJ2-1; 14 nucleotides agree with TRBD2. CDR3 length: 13 amino acids. Germline CDR1 SGDLS, CDR2 YYNGEE. Unmatched junction bases numbered 2, after V lost 2 bases and J lost 13 bases. The CDR3 spells CASSVTSGRDQFF. The CDR3 DNA follows: TGTGCCAGCAGCGTGACTAGCGGGAGGGACCAGTTCTTC.

The chain links TRBV7-2 to TRBJ2-7; D is unresolved. The V end lost 5 bases, the J end lost 7 bases, and 12 bases lay between the germline ends. Germline CDR1 is SGHTA and CDR2 is FQGNSA. This CDR3 comprises 12 residues. The CDR3 DNA sequence: TGTGCCAGCAGCGCAGGCCTGGGGGAGCAGTACTTC. Its translation: CASSAGLGEQYF.

V is TRBV18 and J is TRBJ2-2, with D possibly called TRBD1 or TRBD2 (5 bases each). The CDR3 is 17 residues long. Germline V lookup: CDR1 KGHSH, CDR2 LQKENI. The V gene lost 0 bases and the J gene lost 1 base, with 12 bases spanning the gap. CDR3 DNA: TGTGCCAGCTCACCACCGCGAGGGGAGAAGAACACCGGGGAGCTGTTTTTT. The encoded protein is CASSPPRGEKNTGELFF.

The rearrangement uses TRBV10-3 and TRBJ1-2; D is possibly TRBD1 (6 bases). V was shortened by 6 bases and J by 3 bases, with 8 bases between the two germline ends. This CDR3 has 12 amino acids. Germline-derived CDR1 and CDR2 are ENHRY and SYGVKD. This chain's CDR3 is CAIRKGDYGYTF. As DNA, the CDR3 is TGTGCCATCAGGAAGGGGGACTATGGCTACACCTTC.

The chain joins TRBV27 to TRBJ2-1; 7 positions agree with TRBD1. CDR3 size: 15 residues. V trimming: 6 bases; J trimming: 4 bases; junction bases outside the gene matches: 9. In germline, CDR1 is MNHEY, CDR2 SMNVEV (reference sequence). The CDR3 DNA follows: TGTGCCAGCAGGCAGACAGGGTCAGGGTACAATGAGCAGTTCTTC. This gives the protein CASRQTGSGYNEQFF.

This chain connects TRBV7-9 to TRBJ2-2; D may match TRBD1 or TRBD2 (6 bases each). This CDR3 has 17 amino acids. The ends were cut back, 5 bases at V and 0 bases at J, with 16 bases in the middle. CDR1 is SEHNR and CDR2 is FQNEAQ in the germline V gene (reference sequence). CDR3 nucleotide sequence: TGTGCCAGCAGCGCGGGACATCCGTTCGCGAACACCGGGGAGCTGTTTTTT. This codes for CASSAGHPFANTGELFF.

V is TRBV27 and J is TRBJ1-5, with D hard to call. The CDR3 length is 13 residues. Trimming shortened V by 1 base and J by 8 bases, and 9 bases separated the two germline ends. Germline assignment: CDR1 MNHEY and CDR2 SMNVEV (reference sequence). The CDR3 DNA reads TGTGCCAGCAGTTTATACGAAACAGAGCCCCAGCATTTT. Amino acids: CASSLYETEPQHF.

V is TRBV4-3 and J is TRBJ2-3; D might be TRBD2 (5 bases). The CDR3 contains 17 residues. V was cut by 5 bases and J by 3 bases, with 21 bases left in between. Looked up from germline, CDR1 is LGHNA and CDR2 is YSLEER. The CDR3 DNA reads TGCGCCAGCAGCGAGACTATACGAGCCGGCGGTACAGATACGCAGTATTTT. Translated: CASSETIRAGGTDTQYF.

The genes are TRBV27 and TRBJ2-7, with a weak D call TRBD2 (6 bases). The CDR3 loop spans 12 amino acids. V shed 8 bases and J shed 0 bases, with 8 bases lying between them. In germline, CDR1 is MNHEY, CDR2 SMNVEV (reference sequence). The chain's CDR3 is CASGRISYEQYF. The CDR3 DNA follows: TGTGCCAGCGGGAGGATCTCCTACGAGCAGTACTTC.

Worth noting for this clone: A junction end diverges from the germline sequence, so it may reflect a read error. The rearrangement uses TRBV7-7 and TRBJ2-1; D may be TRBD1 (6 bases). The germline CDR1 and CDR2 sequences are SSHAT and FNYEAQ (reference sequence). The CDR3 is 13 amino acids. For the CDR3, the DNA is TGTGCTAGCAGCCAAGGGGGAAGGGGTGAGCAGTTCTTC. It codes for CASSQGGRGEQFF. Variable domain in full (rest from reference TRBV7-7 and TRBJ2-1): GAGVSQSPRYKVTKRGQDVTLRCDPISSHATLYWYQQALGQGPEFLTYFNYEAQPDKSGLPSDRFSAERPEGSISTLTIQRTEQRDSAMYRCASSQGGRGEQFFGPGTRLTVL.

The CDR3 region has the DNA TGTGCCAGCAGCTTAGTTGCGGTCAGGCCCAACGAGCAGTACTTC. It yields the protein CASSLVAVRPNEQYF. The chain carries TRBV7-8 and TRBJ2-7; D unclear. With 1 base removed from V and 5 bases from J, the gap between germline ends came to 15 bases. Germline lookup yields CDR1 SGHVS and CDR2 FQNEAQ. The CDR3 has 15 amino acids.

The rearrangement uses TRBV6-6 and TRBJ2-2; D may be TRBD2 (6 bases). The CDR3 contains 13 residues. Trimming shortened V by 5 bases and J by 10 bases, and 14 bases separated the two germline ends. Germline CDR1 reads MNHNY; CDR2 reads SVGAGI (reference sequence). The CDR3 DNA reads as TGTGCCAGCAGTCCACTAGCATTGGAGGAGCTGTTTTTT. It is translated as CASSPLALEELFF.

The rearrangement joins TRBV7-8 to TRBJ1-2, with unresolved D. The CDR3 spans 11 residues. The V end lost 8 bases, the J end lost 4 bases, and 8 bases lay between the germline ends. The germline gives CDR1 SGHVS, CDR2 FQNEAQ. The CDR3 nucleotides read TGTGCCAGCGGAGAAGGCTATGGCTACACCTTC. Protein product: CASGEGYGYTF.

Details on this clone: Distinct nucleotide sequences in the sample also encode this CDR3. The rearrangement links TRBV5-1 to TRBJ2-7; 11 bases are a match to TRBD1. With V trimmed by 2 bases and J by 3 bases, 1 base remained unmatched. Germline V gives CDR1 SGHRS, CDR2 YFSETQ. The length of the CDR3 is 14 residues. The CDR3 DNA reads TGCGCCAGCAGCTTAGGGACAGGGGGCTACGAGCAGTACTTC. This gives the protein CASSLGTGGYEQYF.

CDR3 sequence (DNA): TGCGCCAGCAGCTTGGTCGGGATTGGGGCTGAAGCTTTCTTT. Translated: CASSLVGIGAEAFF. This rearrangement joins TRBV5-1 to TRBJ1-1, with no clear D. This CDR3 comprises 14 residues. V was pared by 0 bases and J by 6 bases, with 12 bases between. From germline, CDR1 is SGHRS and CDR2 YFSETQ.

This clone has just one count. The chain couples TRBV7-9 to TRBJ2-2, with D possibly being TRBD1 (6 bases). Looked up from germline, CDR1 is SEHNR and CDR2 is FQNEAQ (reference sequence). The CDR3 extends over 14 amino acids. V lost 7 bases and J lost 6, with 15 bases in between. The CDR3 bases are TGTGCCAGCACTGACACAGGGTGGGCCGGGGAGCTGTTTTTT. Translating gives CASTDTGWAGELFF.

As regards this clone: The same CDR3 also results from other DNA sequences found in this sample. The genes are TRBV27 and TRBJ2-7; D is unresolved. Trimming removed 3 bases from V and 1 base from J, with 7 bases in between. CDR1 is MNHEY, CDR2 SMNVEV, per germline (reference sequence). The CDR3 consists of 13 residues. Written as DNA, the CDR3 is TGTGCCAGCAGTTTGGGCCTATCCTACGAGCAGTACTTC. It is translated as CASSLGLSYEQYF.

This chain connects TRBV6-5 to TRBJ2-7, with 8 bases lining up with TRBD2. The CDR3 totals 14 residues. Germline CDR1 reads MNHEY; CDR2 reads SVGAGI. Germline trimming cut 2 bases from V and 6 bases from J; bases unmatched to any gene: 6. CDR3 sequence: CASSYRTSSGEQYF. CDR3 DNA: TGTGCCAGCAGTTACAGGACTAGCTCTGGCGAGCAGTACTTC.

The chain carries TRBV9 and TRBJ2-1, with 7 bases matching TRBD2. From germline, CDR1 is SGDLS and CDR2 YYNGEE. Trimming cost V 1 base and J 5 bases; bases outside gene matches: 6. The CDR3 spans 15 residues. The chain's CDR3 is CASSVSGTVNNEQFF. As DNA, the CDR3 is TGTGCCAGCAGCGTAAGCGGGACCGTCAACAATGAGCAGTTCTTC.

This clone was seen a single time. The J gene is TRBJ2-7, the V gene TRBV6-1; unclear D gene. Germline V CDR1 and CDR2: MNHNS, SASEGT. V was clipped by 1 base and J by 4 bases, with 11 bases between them. The CDR3 contains 14 residues. Here the CDR3 DNA reads TGTGCCAGCAGTGAAGAACTCAGGCGGTACGAGCAGTACTTC. Amino acids: CASSEELRRYEQYF.